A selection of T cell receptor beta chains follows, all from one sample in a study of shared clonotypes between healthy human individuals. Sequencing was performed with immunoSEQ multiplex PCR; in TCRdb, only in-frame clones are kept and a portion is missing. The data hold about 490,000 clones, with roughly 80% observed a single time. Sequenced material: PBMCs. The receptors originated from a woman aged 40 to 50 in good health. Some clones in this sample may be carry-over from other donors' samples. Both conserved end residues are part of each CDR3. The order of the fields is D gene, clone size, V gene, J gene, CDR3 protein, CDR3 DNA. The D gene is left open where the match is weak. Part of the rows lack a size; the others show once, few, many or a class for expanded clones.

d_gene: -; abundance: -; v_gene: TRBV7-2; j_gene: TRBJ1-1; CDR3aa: CASGPQSRNTEAFF; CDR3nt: TGTGCCAGCGGGCCCCAAAGCAGGAACACTGAAGCTTTCTTT
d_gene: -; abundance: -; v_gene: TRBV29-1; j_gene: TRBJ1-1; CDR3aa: CSALGPVAEAFF; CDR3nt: TGCAGCGCCCTGGGTCCGGTGGCTGAAGCTTTCTTT
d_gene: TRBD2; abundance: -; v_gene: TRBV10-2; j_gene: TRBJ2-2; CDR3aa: CASSPLAVTGELFF; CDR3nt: TGCGCCAGCAGTCCACTAGCGGTGACCGGGGAGCTGTTTTTT
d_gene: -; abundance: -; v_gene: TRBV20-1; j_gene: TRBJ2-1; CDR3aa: CSATPGGGQFF; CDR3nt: TGCAGTGCCACTCCCGGGGGAGGGCAGTTCTTC
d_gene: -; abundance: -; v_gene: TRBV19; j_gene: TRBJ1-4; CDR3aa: CASNAQASTNEKLFF; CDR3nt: TGTGCCAGTAACGCCCAGGCATCAACTAATGAAAAACTGTTTTTT
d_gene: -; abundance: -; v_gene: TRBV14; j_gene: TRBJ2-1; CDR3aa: CASSPWGVDEQFF; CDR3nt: TGTGCCAGCAGCCCCTGGGGTGTCGATGAGCAGTTCTTC
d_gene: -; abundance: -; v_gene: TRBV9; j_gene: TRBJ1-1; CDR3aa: CASSLLPGHSMNTEAFF; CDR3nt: TGTGCCAGCAGCCTTTTACCGGGACACTCTATGAACACTGAAGCTTTCTTT
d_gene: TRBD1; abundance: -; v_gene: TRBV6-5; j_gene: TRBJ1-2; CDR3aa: CASSYPEGQGNYGYTF; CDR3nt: TGTGCCAGCAGTTACCCCGAGGGACAGGGCAACTATGGCTACACCTTC
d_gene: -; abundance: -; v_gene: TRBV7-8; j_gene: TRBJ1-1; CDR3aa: CASTIRVNTEAFF; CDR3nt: TGTGCCAGCACCATAAGGGTGAACACTGAAGCTTTCTTT
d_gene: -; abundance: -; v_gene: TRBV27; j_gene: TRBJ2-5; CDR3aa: CASSLGFVGETQYF; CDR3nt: TGTGCCAGCAGTTTAGGCTTCGTGGGGGAGACCCAGTACTTC
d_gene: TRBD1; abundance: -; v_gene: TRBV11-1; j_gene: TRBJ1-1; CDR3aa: CASSPDREEAFF; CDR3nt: TGTGCCAGCAGCCCTGACAGGGAGGAAGCTTTCTTT
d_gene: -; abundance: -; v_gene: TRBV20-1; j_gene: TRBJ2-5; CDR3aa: CSASSQETQYF; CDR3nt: TGCAGTGCTAGCTCGCAAGAGACCCAGTACTTC
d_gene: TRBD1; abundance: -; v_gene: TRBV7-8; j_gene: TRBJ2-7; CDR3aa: CASNPFQGVSYEQYF; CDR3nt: TGTGCCAGCAACCCATTCCAGGGGGTATCCTACGAGCAGTACTTC
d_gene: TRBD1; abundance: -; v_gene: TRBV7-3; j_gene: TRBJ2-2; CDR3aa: CASSPLERTGGLTGELFF; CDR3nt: TGTGCCAGCAGCCCATTAGAAAGGACAGGGGGTTTGACCGGGGAGCTGTTTTTT
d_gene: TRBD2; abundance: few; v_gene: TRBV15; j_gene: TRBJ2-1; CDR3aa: CATSRGTSGSPLNNEQFF; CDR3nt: TGTGCCACCAGCAGAGGGACTAGCGGGAGCCCCTTAAACAATGAGCAGTTCTTC
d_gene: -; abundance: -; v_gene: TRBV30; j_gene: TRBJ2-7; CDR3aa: CAWSVNRGARYEQYF; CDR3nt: TGTGCCTGGAGTGTAAACCGGGGTGCCCGCTACGAGCAGTACTTC
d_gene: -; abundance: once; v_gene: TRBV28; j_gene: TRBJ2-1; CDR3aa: CASSFAYNEQFF; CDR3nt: TGTGCCAGCAGTTTTGCCTACAATGAGCAGTTCTTC
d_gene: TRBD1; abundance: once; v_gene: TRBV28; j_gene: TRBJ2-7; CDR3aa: CASSSGDRSYEQYF; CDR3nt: TGTGCCAGCAGTTCCGGGGACAGATCCTACGAGCAGTACTTC
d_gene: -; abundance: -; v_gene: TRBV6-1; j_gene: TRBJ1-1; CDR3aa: CASIGRTNTEAFF; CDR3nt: TGTGCCAGCATCGGTCGCACGAACACTGAAGCTTTCTTT
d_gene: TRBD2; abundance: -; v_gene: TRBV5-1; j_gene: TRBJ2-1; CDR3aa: CASTQTSGAYNEQFF; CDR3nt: TGCGCCAGCACCCAGACTAGCGGGGCCTACAATGAGCAGTTCTTC
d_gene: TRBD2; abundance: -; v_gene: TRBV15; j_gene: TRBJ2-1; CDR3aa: CATSRTSGSNEQFF; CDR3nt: TGTGCCACCAGCCGGACTAGCGGGAGTAATGAGCAGTTCTTC
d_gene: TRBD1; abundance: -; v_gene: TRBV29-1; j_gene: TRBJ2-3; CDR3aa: CSVEDRRQGSRTQYF; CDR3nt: TGCAGCGTTGAAGATCGAAGACAGGGGAGTCGGACGCAGTATTTT
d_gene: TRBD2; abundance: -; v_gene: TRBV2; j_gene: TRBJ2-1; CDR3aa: CASRKTLWGGTSGRYEQFF; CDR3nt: TGTGCCAGCAGGAAAACACTCTGGGGGGGGACTAGCGGGAGGTATGAGCAGTTCTTC
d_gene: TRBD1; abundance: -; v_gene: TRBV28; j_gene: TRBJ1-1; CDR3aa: CASTAGGRGAFF; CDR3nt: TGTGCCAGCACGGCAGGGGGCCGAGGAGCTTTCTTT
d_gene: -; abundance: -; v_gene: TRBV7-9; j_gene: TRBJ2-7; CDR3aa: CASSPRNGGEQYF; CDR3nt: TGTGCCAGCAGCCCTAGGAATGGGGGCGAGCAGTACTTC
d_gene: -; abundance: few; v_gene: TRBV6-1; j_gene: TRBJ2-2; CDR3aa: CASSYPGTGELFF; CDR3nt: TGTGCCAGCAGTTATCCGGGAACCGGGGAGCTGTTTTTT
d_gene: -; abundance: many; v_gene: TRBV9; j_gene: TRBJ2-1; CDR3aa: CASSPSDSMESYNEQFF; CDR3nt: TGTGCCAGCAGCCCCAGCGACTCCATGGAATCCTACAATGAGCAGTTCTTC
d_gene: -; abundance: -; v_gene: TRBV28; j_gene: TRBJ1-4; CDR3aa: CASSPSSTVKLFF; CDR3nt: TGTGCCAGCAGTCCATCCAGCACAGTAAAACTGTTTTTT
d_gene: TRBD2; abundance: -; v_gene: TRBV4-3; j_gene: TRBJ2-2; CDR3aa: CASSQTSGNVAGELFF; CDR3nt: TGCGCCAGCAGCCAGACTAGCGGGAACGTCGCCGGGGAGCTGTTTTTT
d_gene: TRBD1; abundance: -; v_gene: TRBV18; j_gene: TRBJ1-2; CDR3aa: CASSRVGQGDGYTF; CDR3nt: TGTGCCAGCTCACGGGTGGGACAGGGCGATGGCTACACCTTC
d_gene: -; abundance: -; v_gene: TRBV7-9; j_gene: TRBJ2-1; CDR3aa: CASSLARGSEQFF; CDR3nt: TGTGCCAGCAGCTTAGCGAGAGGGAGTGAGCAGTTCTTC
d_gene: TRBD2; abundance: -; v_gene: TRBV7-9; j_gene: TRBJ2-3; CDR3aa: CASSASGRTDTQYF; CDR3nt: TGTGCCAGCAGCGCCAGCGGGAGAACAGATACGCAGTATTTT
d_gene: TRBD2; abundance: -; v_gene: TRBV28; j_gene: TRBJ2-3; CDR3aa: CASSLTSSSTDTQYF; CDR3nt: TGTGCCAGCAGCTTGACTAGCTCTAGCACAGATACGCAGTATTTT
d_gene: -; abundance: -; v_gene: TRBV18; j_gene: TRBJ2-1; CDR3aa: CASSPIGVSYNEQFF; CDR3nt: TGTGCCAGCTCACCAATCGGGGTTTCCTACAATGAGCAGTTCTTC
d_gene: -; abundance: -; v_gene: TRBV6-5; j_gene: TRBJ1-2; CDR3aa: CASRQQGFGYTF; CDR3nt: TGTGCCAGCAGACAGCAGGGGTTTGGCTACACCTTC
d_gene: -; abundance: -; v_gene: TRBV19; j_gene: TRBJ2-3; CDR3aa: CASSIGTSTDTQYF; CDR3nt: TGTGCCAGTAGTATCGGCACAAGCACAGATACGCAGTATTTT